One sample yielded the 23 T cell receptor beta chains listed below, sequenced in a study of shared clonotypes between healthy human individuals. Naive CD8 cells comprised CD45RO-negative, CCR7-positively selected cells, excluding terminally differentiated effector memory CD45RA+ cells. The repertoire was sequenced with immunoSEQ multiplex PCR; TCRdb's copy has only in-frame clones and lacks some. The table lists roughly 810,000 clones, around 96% of them singletons. The sequenced sample was naive CD8+ T cells sorted from blood. Receptor source: a man aged 25 to 45 in good health.

This chain joins TRBV7-8 and TRBJ2-1, with TRBD2 identical over 9 bases. V gave up 4 bases and J gave up 5 bases; unmatched junction bases: 6. Per the germline V gene, CDR1 is SGHVS and CDR2 is FQNEAQ. This CDR3 region has 15 residues. This CDR3 is CASSSGLAPNNEQFF. The CDR3 DNA follows: TGTGCCAGCAGCTCGGGACTAGCCCCGAACAATGAGCAGTTCTTC. The variable domain in full, completed from reference TRBV7-8 and TRBJ2-1, reads GAGVSQSPRYKVAKRGQDVALRCDPISGHVSLFWYQQALGQGPEFLTYFQNEAQLDKSGLPSDRFFAERPEGSVSTLKIQRTQQEDSAVYLCASSSGLAPNNEQFFGPGTRLTVL.

The gene calls are TRBV7-9 and TRBJ2-1, with D uncertain. Trimming removed 0 bases from V and 9 bases from J, with 6 bases in between. CDR1 is SEHNR and CDR2 is FQNEAQ in the germline V gene (reference sequence). The CDR3 is 12 residues long. This chain's CDR3 is CASSLAPFEQFF. The CDR3 coding sequence is TGTGCCAGCAGCTTAGCGCCATTTGAGCAGTTCTTC.

The chain combines TRBV25-1 with TRBJ1-1; D remains unclear. Germline V lookup: CDR1 MGHDK, CDR2 SYGVNS. The CDR3 is made up of 12 amino acids. V was pared by 5 bases and J by 5 bases, with 9 bases between. CDR3 amino acids: CASSWEKTEAFF. CDR3 nucleotide sequence: TGTGCCAGCAGTTGGGAGAAAACTGAAGCTTTCTTT.

A note on this clone: This specimen includes other DNA sequences encoding the same CDR3. The V call is TRBV6-5, the J call TRBJ2-7, with 9 bases matching TRBD2. Germline CDR1 and CDR2: MNHEY and SVGAGI. V was pared by 0 bases and J by 2 bases, with 2 bases of the junction left unmatched. The CDR3 runs to 15 residues. CDR3: CASSYSTSGAYEQYF. In DNA, the CDR3 is TGTGCCAGCAGTTACTCGACTAGCGGTGCCTACGAGCAGTACTTC.

This clone showed up just once. The V gene is TRBV5-1, the J gene TRBJ2-5, with TRBD1 matching over 12 bases. CDR1 and CDR2 (germline): SGHRS, YFSETQ. This CDR3 is built from 16 residues. V lost 2 bases to trimming and J lost 4 bases; unmatched junction nucleotides: 6. The CDR3 loop is CASSFRGQGARETQYF. The DNA of the CDR3 is TGCGCCAGCAGCTTCAGGGGACAGGGGGCTCGAGAGACCCAGTACTTC.

This chain joins TRBV9 and TRBJ1-2, with D perhaps matching TRBD1 (6 bases). Looked up from germline, CDR1 is SGDLS and CDR2 is YYNGEE. This CDR3 region has 15 residues. V lost 3 bases and J lost 2, with 14 bases in between. CDR3 protein: CASSGYGGQNYGYTF. In DNA form, the CDR3 reads TGTGCCAGCAGCGGTTATGGGGGGCAGAACTATGGCTACACCTTC.

This chain uses TRBV25-1 with TRBJ2-1; no definite D call. Germline V lookup: CDR1 MGHDK, CDR2 SYGVNS. V gave up 2 bases and J gave up 2 bases, with 7 bases separating them. The CDR3 spans 14 residues. As DNA, the CDR3 is TGTGCCAGCAGTGAACGGCCTCCCTACAATGAGCAGTTCTTC. Translated: CASSERPPYNEQFF.

A note on this clone: Other DNA sequences in this sample translate to the same CDR3. The genes are TRBV14 and TRBJ1-2, with D possibly TRBD1 on 6 matching bases. The CDR3 sequence is 13 residues long. The ends were cut back, 6 bases at V and 4 bases at J, with 12 bases in the middle. Germline-derived CDR1 and CDR2 are SGHDN and FVKESK. For the CDR3, the DNA is TGTGCCAGCAGTTTAGGACAGACCTATGGCTACACCTTC. It yields the protein CASSLGQTYGYTF.

This chain uses TRBV5-1 with TRBJ2-5; 8 positions match TRBD1. This CDR3 has 15 amino acids. Germline values: CDR1 SGHRS, CDR2 YFSETQ. J gave up 1 base and V 3 bases, and 5 bases lay outside the gene matches. The DNA of the CDR3 is TGCGCCAGCAGCTCCCGACAGGGGATCCAAGAGACCCAGTACTTC. The encoded protein is CASSSRQGIQETQYF. Based on the CDR3 plus reference TRBV5-1 and TRBJ2-5, the full variable domain is KAGVTQTPRYLIKTRGQQVTLSCSPISGHRSVSWYQQTPGQGLQFLFEYFSETQRNKGNFPGRFSGRQFSNSRSEMNVSTLELGDSALYLCASSSRQGIQETQYFGPGTRLLVL.

The CDR3 protein is CASSARTSGRGDEQFF. For the CDR3, the DNA is TGTGCCAGCAGTGCCAGGACTAGCGGGAGAGGCGATGAGCAGTTCTTC. J is TRBJ2-1 and V is TRBV2, with 13 bases aligning to TRBD2. The germline V gene has CDR1 SNHLY and CDR2 FYNNEI. V was clipped by 4 bases and J by 8 bases; unmatched bases: 8. The CDR3 sequence is 16 residues long.

The CDR3 protein is CASSLLRPSGQETQYF. Written as DNA, the CDR3 is TGTGCCAGCAGCTTACTGAGGCCTAGCGGACAAGAGACCCAGTACTTC. The chain carries TRBV7-9 and TRBJ2-5, with 7 bases identical to TRBD2. The CDR3 is made up of 16 amino acids. Germline V gene sequence: CDR1 SEHNR, CDR2 FQNEAQ (reference sequence). V shed 2 bases, J shed 2 bases, and the junction held 8 bases outside the gene matches.

The chain combines TRBV7-6 with TRBJ1-1; D is possibly TRBD1 (6 bases). This CDR3 spans 15 amino acids. Germline lookup yields CDR1 SGHVS and CDR2 FNYEAQ. Trimming cost V 5 bases and J 4 bases, with 17 bases left between them. This CDR3 is CASSLLQGMSTEAFF. DNA for the CDR3: TGTGCCAGCAGCCTACTGCAGGGGATGAGCACTGAAGCTTTCTTT.

The chain uses TRBV10-3 and TRBJ2-3; D gene ambiguous. The V gene lost 3 bases and the J gene lost 1 base, with 8 bases spanning the gap. Germline loops: CDR1 ENHRY, CDR2 SYGVKD. This CDR3 region has 14 residues. DNA of the CDR3: TGTGCCATCAGTGAAGAGAGTGGCACAGATACGCAGTATTTT. The encoded protein is CAISEESGTDTQYF.

V usage is TRBV28 and J usage is TRBJ2-7, with D tentatively TRBD2 (5 bases). The CDR3 totals 13 residues. CDR1 is MDHEN and CDR2 is SYDVKM in the germline V gene. Trimming stripped 10 bases from V and 0 bases from J, with 13 bases between. CDR3 sequence (DNA): TGTGCCACCACCCCGGGAAGCTCCTACGAGCAGTACTTC. This codes for CATTPGSSYEQYF.

The chain is built from TRBV28 and TRBJ2-7; D gene uncertain. The CDR3 covers 11 residues. V was pared by 5 bases and J by 4 bases, with 6 bases between. From germline, CDR1 is MDHEN and CDR2 SYDVKM. CDR3 nucleotide sequence: TGTGCCAGCAGTATTGATTACGAGCAGTACTTC. It specifies CASSIDYEQYF.

The chain uses TRBV2 and TRBJ2-1, with D unclear. There are 14 residues in the CDR3. V was pared by 8 bases and J by 0 bases, with 11 bases between. Germline assignment: CDR1 SNHLY and CDR2 FYNNEI. CDR3 amino acids: CASCETGSYNEQFF. The CDR3 nucleotides read TGTGCCAGCTGCGAGACTGGCTCCTACAATGAGCAGTTCTTC.

This chain's CDR3 is CAISDEAGRSYNEQFF. CDR3 DNA sequence: TGTGCCATCAGTGACGAAGCGGGTCGATCCTACAATGAGCAGTTCTTC. The chain links TRBV10-3 to TRBJ2-1, with TRBD2 as a possible D gene (6 bases). This CDR3 has 16 amino acids. The V end lost 3 bases, the J end lost 1 base, and 13 bases lay between the germline ends. Germline CDR1 and CDR2: ENHRY and SYGVKD.

Concerning this clone itself: At the DNA level, this CDR3 is encoded by other sequences in the same sample as well. The V call is TRBV6-1, the J call TRBJ2-7; 9 nucleotides agree with TRBD1. Trimming took 6 bases from V and 3 from J; bases not matched to a gene: 0. CDR3 length equals 12 residues. Germline V CDR1 and CDR2: MNHNS, SASEGT. This chain's CDR3 is CASRDRGYEQYF. The DNA for the CDR3 is TGTGCCAGCAGGGACAGGGGCTACGAGCAGTACTTC.

V usage is TRBV10-1 and J usage is TRBJ2-3, with 9 positions matching TRBD2. The CDR3 extends over 15 amino acids. Losses at the gene ends were 7 bases for V and 2 bases for J; bases not matched to a gene: 7. Looked up from germline, CDR1 is WNHNN and CDR2 is SYGVQD (reference sequence). CDR3 protein: CASKASGITTDTQYF. DNA for the CDR3: TGCGCCAGCAAGGCTAGCGGGATAACCACAGATACGCAGTATTTT.

The chain joins TRBV7-9 to TRBJ2-1, with D unclear. The CDR3 length is 15 residues. Germline-derived CDR1 and CDR2 are SEHNR and FQNEAQ (reference sequence). V was trimmed by 2 bases and J by 5 bases, leaving 13 bases between them. The CDR3 loop reads CASSLIRFGDNEQFF. The CDR3, as DNA: TGTGCCAGCAGCTTAATAAGGTTTGGAGACAATGAGCAGTTCTTC.

V usage is TRBV11-2 and J usage is TRBJ2-2, with D unresolved. CDR1 is SGHAT, CDR2 FQNNGV, per germline. The V end was cut by 2 bases, the J end by 7 bases, with 14 bases between. The CDR3 extends over 15 amino acids. The CDR3, as DNA: TGTGCCAGCAGCTTAATTCCGTCAAATAGCGGGGAGCTGTTTTTT. Translated, it gives CASSLIPSNSGELFF.

V gene TRBV9 combines with J gene TRBJ2-7, with D possibly called TRBD1 or TRBD2 (5 bases each). Trimming shortened V by 0 bases and J by 2 bases, and 9 bases separated the two germline ends. CDR1 and CDR2 (germline): SGDLS, YYNGEE. The CDR3 runs to 14 residues. CDR3 protein: CASSVGDHTYEQYF. The CDR3 bases are TGTGCCAGCAGCGTAGGGGACCATACCTACGAGCAGTACTTC.

Notes on this clone: The identical CDR3 is also encoded by other nucleotide sequences in the sample. V usage is TRBV30 and J usage is TRBJ2-3, with 7 positions matching TRBD2. Germline CDR1 is GTSNPN and CDR2 is SVGIG (reference sequence). Germline trimming cut 0 bases from V and 3 bases from J; bases unmatched to any gene: 6. The CDR3 has 15 residues. CDR3 nucleotides: TGTGCCTGGAGTGTACTCGGCGGGAGTACAGATACGCAGTATTTT. This codes for CAWSVLGGSTDTQYF.